This T cell receptor beta chain derives from a study of blood T cell repertoires in COVID-19 (dated by TCRdb to the early 2020s). Study-wide context: The collaborator samples originated in the United States, Italy and Spain and spanned the acute and convalescent phases of COVID-19. The material from the prospective study consisted of cDNA or gDNA derived from T cells, B-cell-depleted T cells, or PBMCs. The dataset comprised deeply sampled blood TCRbeta repertoires from subjects exposed to, actively infected with, or recovered from COVID-19. A freely available public database, intended as a resource for researchers studying the immune response to SARS-CoV-2, is where the repertoires were released. The samples were drawn from two sources: the first 160 participants of the ongoing ImmuneRACE study, and fewer than 1,500 subjects contributed by 6 global collaborators. Sample metadata almost always included a de-identified subject ID, COVID-19 status, age in years and sex. HLA class I and class II types, where available, came from metadata supplied by the sample provider rather than from assay-based typing.

In the prospective study, participants were 18 to 89 years old, resided in about two dozen geographic areas of the United States, and were enrolled through a virtual design. To assign participants to cohorts, the prospective study relied on clinical history that participants themselves reported in a screening survey and a study questionnaire. ImmuneRACE Cohort 3 recovered participants were defined by two consecutive negative NP/OP PCR tests, healthcare professional clearance, or symptom resolution. Mobile phlebotomists in the prospective study collected whole blood, serum and a nasopharyngeal or oropharyngeal swab from every participant. Prospective study participants could optionally give additional blood draws and questionnaires over an approximately 2-month period. Blood samples from the prospective study were shipped frozen or at room temperature prior to DNA extraction. The immunoSEQ Assay, a bias-controlled multiplex PCR, was used to amplify TCRbeta CDR3 regions from genomic DNA. Under the source paper's analysis protocol: The number of nucleated cells in each sample was estimated by amplification of reference gene primers within the assay. To quantify the absolute abundance of each unique TCRbeta CDR3 rearrangement, sequence reads were collapsed and filtered. Productive Simpson clonality was computed per sample as the square root of Simpson's diversity index over productive rearrangements. Held by TCRdb, this immuneACCESS table contains in-frame sequences only and omits some clones. Under half of the omission traces to an unresolved V gene where checked; the cause of the rest is unknown. V and J calls and clone size are those listed in that table; D and trimming were worked out from the DNA. Here the sample has just over 300,000 clones; more than 75% occur a single time. About 4.2% of the sample lies in the top ten.

Study-wide conclusions, independent of this receptor: How much clinical and demographic metadata was included differed by source and by participant, and the metadata was provided uncurated.

CDR1 is given as SGHAT and CDR2 as FQNNGV, both from the germline V gene. The V and J ends are trimmed by 2 bases and 4 bases, leaving 13 bases between them. Counted from cysteine to phenylalanine, this CDR3 has 15 amino acids. The CDR3 DNA has 45 bases and is translated from base 1. On this clone itself: Its antigen is currently not known. No base qualities exist here, and no much larger clone lies one base off it.

The sample was PBMCs or T cells enriched from blood (not recorded which). The V gene is TRBV11-2 and the J gene is TRBJ2-3, with no confidently assigned D gene. The TCR comes from a man younger than 40 who had recovered from COVID-19. The CDR3 corresponds to CASSLSPFQADTQYF. In nucleotide form, the sequence is TGTGCCAGCAGCTTATCACCGTTCCAGGCAGATACGCAGTATTTT. The entire variable domain, with the stretches around the CDR3 drawn from the reference TRBV11-2 and TRBJ2-3 proteins, is EAGVAQSPRYKIIEKRQSVAFWCNPISGHATLYWYQQILGQGPKLLIQFQNNGVVDDSQLPKDRFSAERLKGVDSTLKIQPAKLEDSAVYLCASSLSPFQADTQYFGPGTRLTVL.